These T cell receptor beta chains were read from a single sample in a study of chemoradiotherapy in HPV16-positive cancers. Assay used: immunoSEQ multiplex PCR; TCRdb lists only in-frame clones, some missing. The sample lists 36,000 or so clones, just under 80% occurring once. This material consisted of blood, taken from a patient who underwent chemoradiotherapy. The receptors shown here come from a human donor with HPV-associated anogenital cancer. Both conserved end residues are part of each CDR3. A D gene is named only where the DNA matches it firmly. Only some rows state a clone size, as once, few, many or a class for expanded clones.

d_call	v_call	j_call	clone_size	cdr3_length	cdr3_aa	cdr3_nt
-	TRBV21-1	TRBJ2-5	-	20	CASSKASRKPVSTEQETQYF	TGTGCCAGCAGCAAAGCCTCCAGGAAACCAGTGAGTACCGAACAAGAGACCCAGTACTTC
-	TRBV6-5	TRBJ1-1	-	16	CASSYSTEGGDTEAFF	TGTGCCAGCAGTTACTCGACGGAGGGTGGAGACACTGAAGCTTTCTTT
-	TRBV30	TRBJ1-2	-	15	CAWSFLGISNYGYTF	TGTGCCTGGAGTTTTCTGGGGATATCTAACTATGGCTACACCTTC
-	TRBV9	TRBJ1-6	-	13	CASSVHGNSPLHF	TGTGCCAGCAGCGTACACGGGAATTCACCCCTCCACTTT
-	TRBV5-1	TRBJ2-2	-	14	CASSFVGNTGELFF	TGCGCCAGCAGCTTTGTGGGGAACACCGGGGAGCTGTTTTTT
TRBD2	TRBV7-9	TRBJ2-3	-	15	CASSETRGGADTQYF	TGTGCCAGCAGCGAAACCCGCGGGGGGGCAGATACGCAGTATTTT
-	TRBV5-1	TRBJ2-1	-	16	CASSGGVGGPYNEQFF	TGCGCCAGCAGCGGAGGCGTCGGGGGACCCTACAATGAGCAGTTCTTC
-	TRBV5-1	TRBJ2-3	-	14	CASSLHSSTDTQYF	TGCGCCAGCAGCCTACATTCTAGCACAGATACGCAGTATTTT
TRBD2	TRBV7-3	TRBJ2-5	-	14	CASSFGTTKETQYF	TGTGCCAGCAGCTTTGGGACTACCAAAGAGACCCAGTACTTC
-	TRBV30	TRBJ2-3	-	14	CAWSVQRSTDTQYF	TGTGCCTGGAGTGTGCAAAGAAGCACAGATACGCAGTATTTT
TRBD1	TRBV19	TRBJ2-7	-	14	CASSIPDRTYEQYF	TGTGCCAGTAGTATCCCGGACAGGACCTACGAGCAGTACTTC
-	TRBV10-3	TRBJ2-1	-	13	CAITSGGGNEQFF	TGTGCCATCACTTCTGGGGGCGGCAATGAGCAGTTCTTC
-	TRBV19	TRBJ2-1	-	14	CASSMRQGGNEQFF	TGTGCCAGTAGTATGCGGCAGGGTGGCAATGAGCAGTTCTTC
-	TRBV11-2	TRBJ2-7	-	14	CASSYPSVAYEQYF	TGTGCCAGCAGCTACCCTAGCGTGGCCTACGAGCAGTACTTC
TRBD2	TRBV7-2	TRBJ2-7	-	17	CASSPIAGALHSYEQYF	TGTGCCAGCAGCCCAATAGCGGGGGCCCTACATTCCTACGAGCAGTACTTC
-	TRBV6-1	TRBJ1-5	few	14	CASSESGDYQPQHF	TGTGCCAGCAGTGAATCAGGGGACTATCAGCCCCAGCATTTT
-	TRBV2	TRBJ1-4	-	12	CASSGGTGKLFF	TGTGCCAGCAGTGGAGGGACCGGAAAACTGTTTTTT
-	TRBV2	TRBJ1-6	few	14	CASSESAASSPLHF	TGTGCCAGCAGTGAATCGGCAGCTAGTTCACCCCTCCACTTT
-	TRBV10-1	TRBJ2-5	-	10	CASSEETQYF	TGCGCCAGCAGTGAAGAGACCCAGTACTTC
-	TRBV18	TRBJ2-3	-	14	CASSSNGGTDTQYF	TGTGCCAGCTCATCAAACGGCGGCACAGATACGCAGTATTTT
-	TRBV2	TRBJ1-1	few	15	CASSERTDVNTEAFF	TGTGCCAGCAGTGAAAGGACAGATGTGAACACTGAAGCTTTCTTT
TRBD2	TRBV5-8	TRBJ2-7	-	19	CASSPLGLAGGFLAYEQYF	TGTGCCAGCAGCCCACTTGGACTAGCGGGGGGATTCCTTGCCTACGAGCAGTACTTC
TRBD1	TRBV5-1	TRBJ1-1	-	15	CASTSTGASNTEAFF	TGCGCCAGCACTTCTACAGGGGCTTCGAACACTGAAGCTTTCTTT
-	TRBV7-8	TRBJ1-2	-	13	CASSLDLNYGYTF	TGTGCCAGCAGCTTAGACCTAAACTATGGCTACACCTTC
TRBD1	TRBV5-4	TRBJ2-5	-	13	CASSSGQQETQYF	TGTGCCAGCAGCTCGGGACAGCAAGAGACCCAGTACTTC
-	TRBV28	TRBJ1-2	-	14	CASSPPGQNYGYTF	TGTGCCAGCAGTCCCCCCGGCCAGAACTATGGCTACACCTTC
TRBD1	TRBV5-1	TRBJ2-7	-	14	CASSQGTGSYEQYF	TGCGCCAGCAGCCAGGGGACAGGATCCTACGAGCAGTACTTC
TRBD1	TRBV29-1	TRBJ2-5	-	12	CSGGQATLPQYF	TGCAGCGGAGGACAGGCCACTTTGCCCCAGTACTTC
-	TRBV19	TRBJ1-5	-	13	CASTEGRNQPQHF	TGTGCCAGTACCGAAGGACGAAATCAGCCCCAGCATTTT
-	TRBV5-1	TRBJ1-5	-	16	CASSLGGWELNQPQHF	TGCGCCAGCAGCTTGGGAGGGTGGGAGCTAAATCAGCCCCAGCATTTT
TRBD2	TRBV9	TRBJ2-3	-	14	CASSQGGGTDTQYF	TGTGCCAGCAGTCAGGGAGGGGGCACAGATACGCAGTATTTT
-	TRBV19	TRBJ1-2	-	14	CASTPDTPIYGYTF	TGTGCCAGTACCCCGGATACCCCCATCTATGGCTACACCTTC
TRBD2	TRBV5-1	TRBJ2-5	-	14	CASSPTSDQETQYF	TGCGCCAGCAGCCCGACTAGCGACCAAGAGACCCAGTACTTC
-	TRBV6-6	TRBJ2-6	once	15	CASRGTTTGANVLTF	TGTGCCAGCAGAGGCACCACAACTGGGGCCAACGTCCTGACTTTC
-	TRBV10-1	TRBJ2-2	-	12	CASSFGAGELFF	TGCGCCAGCAGCTTCGGAGCCGGGGAGCTGTTTTTT
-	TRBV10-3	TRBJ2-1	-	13	CAIRTAFGNEQFF	TGTGCCATCAGGACCGCCTTCGGCAATGAGCAGTTCTTC
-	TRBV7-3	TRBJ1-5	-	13	CASSYLQGQPQHF	TGTGCCAGCAGCTACTTACAGGGTCAGCCCCAGCATTTT
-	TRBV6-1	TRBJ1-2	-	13	CASSNGQTYGYTF	TGTGCCAGCAGCAACGGACAGACTTATGGCTACACCTTC
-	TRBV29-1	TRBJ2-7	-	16	CSVKDSVDPTFYEQYF	TGCAGCGTTAAGGACAGCGTAGACCCAACTTTCTACGAGCAGTACTTC
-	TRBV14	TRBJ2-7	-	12	CASSQDRWGWYF	TGTGCCAGCAGCCAAGATCGGTGGGGTTGGTACTTC
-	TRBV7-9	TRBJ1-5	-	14	CASSATGSNQPQHF	TGTGCCAGCAGCGCCACAGGGTCCAATCAGCCCCAGCATTTT
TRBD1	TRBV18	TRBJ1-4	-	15	CASSPQGQGGEKLFF	TGTGCCAGCTCACCACAAGGACAGGGGGGGGAAAAACTGTTTTTT
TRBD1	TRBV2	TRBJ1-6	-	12	CASGTGNSPLHF	TGTGCCAGCGGGACAGGGAATTCACCCCTCCACTTT
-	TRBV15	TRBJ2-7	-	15	CATSSEGGFAYEQYF	TGTGCCACCAGCAGTGAAGGGGGATTTGCCTACGAGCAGTACTTC
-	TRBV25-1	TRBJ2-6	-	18	CASSDLGTTNSGANVLTF	TGTGCCAGCAGTGACCTAGGGACCACCAACTCTGGGGCCAACGTCCTGACTTTC
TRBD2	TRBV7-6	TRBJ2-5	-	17	CASSLGLAGGRGETQYF	TGTGCCAGCAGCTTAGGGCTAGCGGGGGGGCGCGGAGAGACCCAGTACTTC
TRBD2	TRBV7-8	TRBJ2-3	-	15	CASSGRLAGADTQYF	TGTGCCAGCAGCGGCCGACTAGCGGGGGCGGATACGCAGTATTTT
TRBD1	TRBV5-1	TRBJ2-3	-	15	CASSHGQGGTDTQYF	TGCGCCAGCAGCCATGGACAGGGCGGCACAGATACGCAGTATTTT
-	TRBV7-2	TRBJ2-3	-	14	CASSFRPATDAQYF	TGTGCCAGCAGCTTCCGTCCAGCGACAGATGCGCAGTATTTT
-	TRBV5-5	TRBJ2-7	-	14	CASSLAGLSLEQYF	TGTGCCAGCAGCTTGGCTGGCCTGTCACTCGAGCAGTACTTC
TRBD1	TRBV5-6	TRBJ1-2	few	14	CASSLEGQGKTDTF	TGTGCCAGCAGCTTGGAAGGACAGGGAAAAACGGACACCTTC
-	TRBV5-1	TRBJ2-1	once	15	CASSLLPSGVNEQFF	TGCGCCAGCAGCTTGTTACCCTCCGGGGTGAATGAGCAGTTCTTC
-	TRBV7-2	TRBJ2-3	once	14	CASSLEGGTDTQYF	TGTGCCAGCAGCTTAGAGGGGGGGACAGATACGCAGTATTTT
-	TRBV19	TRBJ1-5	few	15	CASSIWGTSNQPQHF	TGTGCCAGTAGTATTTGGGGTACTAGCAATCAGCCCCAGCATTTT